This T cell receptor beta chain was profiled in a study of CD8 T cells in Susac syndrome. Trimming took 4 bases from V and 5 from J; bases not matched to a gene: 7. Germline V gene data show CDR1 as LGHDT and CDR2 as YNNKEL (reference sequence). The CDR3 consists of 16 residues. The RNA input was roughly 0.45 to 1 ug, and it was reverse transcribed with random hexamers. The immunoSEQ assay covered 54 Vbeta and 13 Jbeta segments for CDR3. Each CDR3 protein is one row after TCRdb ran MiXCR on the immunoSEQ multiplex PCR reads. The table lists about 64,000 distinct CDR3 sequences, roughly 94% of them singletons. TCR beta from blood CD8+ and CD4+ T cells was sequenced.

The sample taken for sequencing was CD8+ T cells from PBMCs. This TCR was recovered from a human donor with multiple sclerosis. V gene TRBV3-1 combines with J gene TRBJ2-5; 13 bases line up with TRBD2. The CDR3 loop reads CASSPGLAGVGETQYF. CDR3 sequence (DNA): TGTGCCAGCAGCCCTGGACTAGCGGGAGTCGGGGAGACCCAGTACTTC.